The entry below gives a single TCR beta chain sequence along with its context. Its antigen is undetermined. The sample originates from a study of cytomegalovirus exposure and HLA in healthy donors. Notes on the study in general: In vitro data verified a few CMV-associated chains as specific for CMV antigens. In a later analysis, most CMV-associated TCR beta chains appeared HLA-restricted. The classifier reportedly diagnosed cytomegalovirus status with high sensitivity and specificity.

The germline V gene has CDR1 SGHTA and CDR2 FQGTGA. The CDR3 contains 15 residues. Trimming cost V 5 bases and J 1 base; bases outside gene matches: 5. This PCR relied on a set of 60 Vbeta primers and 13 Jbeta primers. TCRdb keeps only in-frame clones here, not all; method: immunoSEQ multiplex PCR. The sample shows nearly 110,000 clones, around three quarters of them seen only once. Sequences were obtained from PBMCs. The receptor was isolated from a man aged 25-45 years in good health and CMV-seronegative. This sequence joins TRBV7-3 and TRBJ2-3; 8 bases line up with TRBD2. CDR3 bases: TGTGCCAGCAGCCTCGGGGGGGTACGCACAGATACGCAGTATTTT. It encodes CASSLGGVRTDTQYF.